These 27 T cell receptor beta chains were sequenced from one sample in a study of T cell responses to AZD1222 COVID-19 vaccine. The assay was immunoSEQ multiplex PCR, and TCRdb's table has in-frame clones only and misses some. The sample includes about 100,000 clones, around 90% of them seen just once. The sample was peripheral blood, taken on day 0 of AZD1222 vaccination. These TCRs come from an adult in good health.

The chain carries TRBV3-1 (or the pseudogene TRBV3-2) and TRBJ2-1; D is perhaps TRBD2 (6 bases). The CDR3 sequence is 19 residues long. The V end was cut by 1 base, the J end by 4 bases, with 23 bases between. Germline V CDR1 and CDR2: LGHDT, YNNKEL (reference sequence). CDR3 in amino acids: CASSQATSMSDYPYNEQFF. Written as DNA, the CDR3 is TGTGCCAGCAGCCAAGCTACCTCGATGTCGGACTACCCGTACAATGAGCAGTTCTTC.

The chain employs TRBV28 and TRBJ1-6; 7 positions match TRBD1. This CDR3 is built from 14 residues. The V gene's germline CDR1 is MDHEN and CDR2 SYDVKM. J lost 7 bases, V lost 4 bases, and 4 bases had no gene match. The CDR3 DNA is TGTGCCAGCAGTTCGGGACAGAAGAATTCACCCCTCCACTTT. Translated: CASSSGQKNSPLHF.

This clone came up a few times. The genes are TRBV7-3 and TRBJ2-3; D ambiguous. The germline CDR1 and CDR2 sequences are SGHTA and FQGTGA. There are 12 residues in the CDR3. V was pared by 3 bases and J by 3 bases, with 4 bases between. The CDR3 DNA reads TGTGCCAGCAGCTTCAATACAGATACGCAGTATTTT. It is translated as CASSFNTDTQYF.

The J gene is TRBJ2-3, the V gene TRBV7-2; 10 bases are shared with TRBD2. Germline CDR1 reads SGHTA; CDR2 reads FQGNSA. The V gene end was trimmed by 11 bases and the J gene end by 6 bases; junction bases not matched to a gene: 11. This CDR3 spans 14 amino acids. In nucleotides, the CDR3 is TGTGCCGGAAAAGCGGGAGGGCCGGTTGATACGCAGTATTTT. This codes for CAGKAGGPVDTQYF.

This rearrangement joins TRBV3-1 (or the pseudogene TRBV3-2) to TRBJ1-3; 7 nucleotides line up with TRBD1. The junction had 6 bases not matched to a gene; V was cut back by 4 bases and J by 0 bases. This CDR3 has 16 amino acids. Germline V CDR1 and CDR2: LGHDT, YNNKEL (reference sequence). The CDR3 here is CASSLQGNPSGNTIYF. The CDR3 DNA reads as TGTGCCAGCAGCCTACAGGGGAATCCCTCTGGAAACACCATATATTTT.

This clone was detected once. The V gene is TRBV4-3, the J gene TRBJ1-1, with D uncertain. The CDR3 spans 13 residues. Germline CDR1 LGHNA, CDR2 YSLEER. Trimming cost V 0 bases and J 3 bases, with 5 bases left between them. The CDR3 here is CASSQDGDTEAFF. The CDR3 region has the DNA TGCGCCAGCAGCCAAGATGGGGACACTGAAGCTTTCTTT.

The rearrangement links TRBV7-9 to TRBJ2-1; 7 bases agree with TRBD2. Germline CDR1 and CDR2: SEHNR and FQNEAQ (reference sequence). The V gene end was trimmed by 1 base and the J gene end by 6 bases; junction bases not matched to a gene: 6. The CDR3 is 15 amino acids. The CDR3 DNA is TGTGCCAGCAGCTTAGGGGACTACCCCTCCAATGAGCAGTTCTTC. It specifies CASSLGDYPSNEQFF.

This sequence joins TRBV9 and TRBJ1-2; 10 bases are a match to TRBD1. V shed 0 bases and J 8 bases; nucleotides not matched to a gene: 10. Per the germline V gene, CDR1 is SGDLS and CDR2 is YYNGEE. The CDR3 extends over 16 amino acids. CDR3 region: CASSVVGQGYHGGYTF. The CDR3 nucleotides are TGTGCCAGCAGCGTAGTGGGACAGGGGTACCATGGGGGCTACACCTTC.

The V and J genes are TRBV6-6 and TRBJ1-2; maybe TRBD1 (5 bases). Germline assignment: CDR1 MNHNY and CDR2 SVGAGI (reference sequence). The CDR3 length is 13 residues. V gave up 2 bases and J gave up 9 bases, with 13 bases separating them. The DNA for the CDR3 is TGTGCCAGCAGTTACCGGGCGGGGGTAAGCTACACCTTC. It specifies CASSYRAGVSYTF.

The V and J genes are TRBV19 and TRBJ2-2; 9 nucleotides line up with TRBD1. Looked up from germline, CDR1 is LNHDA and CDR2 is SQIVND (reference sequence). This CDR3 region has 17 residues. After removal of 9 bases from V and 0 bases from J, the junction contained 11 bases not matched to a gene. Here the CDR3 reads CASTEQGAYTNTGELFF. The CDR3 nucleotides read TGTGCCAGCACAGAACAGGGGGCCTACACGAACACCGGGGAGCTGTTTTTT.

The V and J genes are TRBV6-2 or TRBV6-3 and TRBJ2-1, with D uncertain. Trimming took off 2 bases at V and 4 bases at J, with 15 bases between the two ends. Per germline, CDR1 MNHEY and CDR2 SVGEGT. The CDR3 consists of 16 residues. CDR3 sequence reads: CASSYRVGLQYNEQFF. The CDR3 nucleotides are TGTGCCAGCAGTTACCGAGTCGGGCTACAGTACAATGAGCAGTTCTTC.

V is TRBV27 and J is TRBJ1-3; D possibly corresponds to TRBD1 (6 bases). V was cut by 4 bases and J by 3 bases, with 7 bases left in between. Germline CDR1 and CDR2: MNHEY and SMNVEV (reference sequence). This CDR3 comprises 13 residues. The CDR3 is CASSSRGGNTIYF. The CDR3 nucleotides read TGTGCCAGCAGTTCCAGGGGTGGAAACACCATATATTTT.

The chain couples TRBV11-1 to TRBJ2-2; maybe TRBD1 (5 bases). V lost 4 bases to trimming and J lost 1 base, with 10 bases between them. The CDR3 runs to 15 residues. In germline, CDR1 is SGHAT, CDR2 FQDESV (reference sequence). CDR3 region: CASSYQGLNTGELFF. CDR3 DNA sequence: TGTGCCAGCAGCTATCAGGGCCTGAACACCGGGGAGCTGTTTTTT.

The chain combines TRBV5-8 with TRBJ1-2; 12 nucleotides align to TRBD1. V lost 2 bases to trimming and J lost 11 bases; unmatched junction nucleotides: 7. This CDR3 contains 14 residues. From germline, CDR1 is SGHTS and CDR2 YDEGEE. CDR3 amino acids: CASSFARDRGQYTF. The CDR3, as DNA: TGTGCCAGCAGCTTCGCCCGGGACAGGGGGCAATACACCTTC.

This clone has just one count. The chain joins TRBV30 to TRBJ1-2; TRBD1 agrees at 7 bases. This CDR3 is built from 15 residues. The junction had 9 bases not matched to a gene; V was cut back by 3 bases and J by 2 bases. Looked up from germline, CDR1 is GTSNPN and CDR2 is SVGIG (reference sequence). The CDR3, as DNA: TGTGCCTGGAGAAAGGGACAGCTGATGAACTATGGCTACACCTTC. Translating gives CAWRKGQLMNYGYTF.

The chain employs TRBV10-3 and TRBJ2-1; D might be TRBD2 (5 bases). V lost 11 bases and J lost 5, with 22 bases in between. The CDR3 runs 15 residues. Germline V gene data show CDR1 as ENHRY and CDR2 as SYGVKD. In DNA form, the CDR3 reads TGTGCCTCCAGTAGTGGGAGACGCATTGACAATGAGCAGTTCTTC. Translated: CASSSGRRIDNEQFF.

The V gene is TRBV4-2, the J gene TRBJ1-5, with 7 bases fitting TRBD1. CDR1 LGHNA and CDR2 YNFKEQ come from the germline V gene. Trimming at V came to 0 bases and at J to 7 bases, leaving 3 bases not matched to a gene. The CDR3 is 14 amino acids. CDR3 nucleotide sequence: TGTGCCAGCAGCCAAGAGCTAGGGGGCCAGCCCCAGCATTTT. It translates to CASSQELGGQPQHF.

The rearrangement uses TRBV3-1 (or the pseudogene TRBV3-2) and TRBJ2-7; D uncertain. V lost 3 bases to trimming and J lost 4 bases, with 4 bases between them. The CDR3 spans 11 residues. Germline CDR1 is LGHDT and CDR2 is YNNKEL (reference sequence). Here the CDR3 DNA reads TGTGCCAGCAGCCACCGGTACGAGCAGTACTTC. As protein: CASSHRYEQYF.

V usage is TRBV10-3 and J usage is TRBJ2-7; D is undetermined. The CDR3 extends over 13 amino acids. Germline V CDR1 and CDR2: ENHRY, SYGVKD. Trimming took 2 bases from V and 3 from J, leaving 8 bases between them. CDR3 residues: CAISEDINYEQYF. The CDR3 DNA reads TGTGCCATCAGTGAGGACATAAACTACGAGCAGTACTTC.

The rearrangement links TRBV6-5 to TRBJ1-6, with 7 positions matching TRBD1. Germline loops: CDR1 MNHEY, CDR2 SVGAGI. The junction had 7 bases not matched to a gene; V was cut back by 7 bases and J by 7 bases. This CDR3 contains 14 residues. CDR3 sequence: CASKGQVPNSPLHF. In nucleotides, the CDR3 is TGTGCCAGCAAAGGACAGGTTCCGAATTCACCCCTCCACTTT.

This clone occurred a few times. The J gene is TRBJ1-5, the V gene TRBV5-4; D is perhaps TRBD1 (5 bases). CDR3 length equals 16 residues. Deletions cut 4 bases from V and 0 bases from J, with 14 bases between. From germline, CDR1 is SGHNT and CDR2 YYREEE (reference sequence). CDR3 region: CASSNAGTGSNQPQHF. CDR3 DNA: TGTGCCAGCAGCAATGCCGGGACCGGTAGCAATCAGCCCCAGCATTTT.

The gene calls are TRBV4-1 and TRBJ2-5; D is possibly TRBD2 (6 bases). CDR1 is MGHRA, CDR2 YSYEKL, per germline. The CDR3 loop spans 16 amino acids. V was pared by 0 bases and J by 5 bases, with 16 bases between. CDR3 region: CASSQDVGLGSETQYF. CDR3 nucleotide sequence: TGCGCCAGCAGCCAAGATGTGGGACTGGGGTCGGAGACCCAGTACTTC.

The CDR3 nucleotides are TGTGCCATCAGCCCTGGGGAGCCGGACGAGCAGTACTTC. Amino acids: CAISPGEPDEQYF. The chain joins TRBV10-3 to TRBJ2-7; the D gene is possibly TRBD2 (5 bases). The CDR3 totals 13 residues. V was clipped by 6 bases and J by 5 bases, with 14 bases between them. Germline V CDR1 and CDR2: ENHRY, SYGVKD.

V is TRBV6-5 and J is TRBJ1-5, with D perhaps matching TRBD1 (6 bases). Germline values: CDR1 MNHEY, CDR2 SVGAGI. Trimming stripped 4 bases from V and 10 bases from J, with 11 bases between. This CDR3 region has 12 residues. The CDR3 here is CASSSSGDPQHF. CDR3 nucleotide sequence: TGTGCCAGCAGTTCGTCAGGGGATCCCCAGCATTTT.

The chain links TRBV28 to TRBJ2-7; the match to TRBD2 covers 13 bases. The V gene's germline CDR1 is MDHEN and CDR2 SYDVKM. The CDR3 is 15 residues long. J gave up 4 bases and V 7 bases, and 7 bases lay outside the gene matches. The CDR3 bases are TGTGCCAGCAAACTTCCGGGACTAGCGGGGTACGAGCAGTACTTC. Its protein product is CASKLPGLAGYEQYF.

Concerning this clone: An end of the junction differs from the germline gene, which may be a read error. This sample includes further DNA sequences coding for the same CDR3. V and J are TRBV27 and TRBJ1-1, with TRBD1 matching over 9 bases. Germline assignment: CDR1 MNHEY and CDR2 SMNVEV (reference sequence). The length of the CDR3 is 14 residues. The CDR3 loop is CASSSGDRATEAFF. The CDR3 nucleotides read TGTGCCAGCAGTTCAGGGGACAGGGCCACTGAAGCCTTCTTT.

The V gene is TRBV11-3, the J gene TRBJ2-1, with 8 bases identical to TRBD2. The junction had 6 bases not matched to a gene; V was cut back by 5 bases and J by 0 bases. This CDR3 has 16 amino acids. Germline CDR1 and CDR2: SGHNT and YENEEA. CDR3 nucleotides: TGTGCCAGCAGCATCCAAGGGACTAGCTCCTACAATGAGCAGTTCTTC. Translating it yields CASSIQGTSSYNEQFF.